This T cell receptor beta chain was sequenced in a study of T cells in women clearing cervical HPV infection listed by TCRdb under 2018. With regard to the full study: The cases were over 20 women with histologically confirmed HPV16-related CIN3 or worse, and 2 of these cases were invasive cancers. Controls were more than 20 women whose single incident HPV16 infection cleared within 12 months without precancer or cancer developing. Blood from cases was collected at the visit at which the lesion was first identified, whereas blood from controls was collected once infection was no longer detected. For cases, the median interval between lesion detection and blood sampling was about 160 days, with an interquartile range of roughly 80 to 200 days. Because only a few women had HLA typing data, the possibility that HLA type acted as a confounder could not be ruled out. The exploratory proof-of-principle case-control study was nested within the Guanacaste HPV Natural History Study in Costa Rica and compared TCR repertoires across cervical HPV16 outcomes. Cases and controls were matched on year of sample collection and on age within five years. A median age of approximately 30 years was observed in cases versus roughly 40 in controls, and no significant differences in baseline characteristics were found. The parent cohort enrolled some 10,000 women aged 18 or older in Guanacaste, Costa Rica, during about 1992 to 1994 and followed them for less than 9 years. As quality controls, five blinded duplicates were added to each group, bringing the total to 60 or so samples made up of some 50 participants and some 10 replicates. General study outcomes and caveats: Because the number of T cells in each sample was unknown, differences in richness could reflect differing T-cell content rather than repertoire biology. Because of the cross-sectional design, the study could not determine whether the associations came before infection or resulted from infection, and neither effector/memory subsets nor HPV-specific T cells were isolated. Across sequencing depths, CIN3+ cases showed significantly higher TCR repertoire richness than controls, but evenness did not differ between the groups. TRBV6-7 relative abundance was lower in cases than in controls (roughly 0.12% versus 0.15%; Bonferroni P = 0.0008). Random forest classifiers that combined richness and V gene abundances separated cases from controls with an estimated AUC of less than 0.85.

The immunoSEQ assay used multiplex PCR to amplify TCR beta CDR3 regions from an average of approximately 1,100 ng of genomic DNA per sample. Primer bias was corrected in the assay by using a complete synthetic TCR repertoire to establish an amplification baseline. Amplicons were sequenced on the Illumina platform. As for the original processing: Sequence errors were corrected by clustering with frequency ratios and a modified nearest-neighbor algorithm, and the sequences were then analyzed in the immunoSEQ Analyzer using IMGT gene definitions. At each rarefaction depth, TCR richness and evenness were averaged over 20 rarefaction repeats, and samples with fewer sequences than the depth were excluded. Relative abundances of V, D and J genes were compared between groups using Wilcoxon rank sum tests, with FDR correction applied. An intraclass correlation of around 96% for TCR richness and an average of about 77% across 65 to 80 gene segments were obtained from the blinded duplicates. TCRdb took this table from immuneACCESS and kept in-frame rearrangements with V and J called. Such tables lack part of the clones; where checked against another copy, unresolved V genes explain under half of the gap, and the rest is unexplained. The V and J calls and the clone size are those of that table, but D and trimming were determined from the DNA. The table of this sample itemizes roughly 40,000 clones. The top ten hold less than 6% of the sample.

Including the terminal cysteine and phenylalanine, the CDR3 comprises 14 residues. The DNA has 33 bases, all within the CDR3, and is read from base 1. CDR1 SGHNT and CDR2 YENEEA are derived from the germline V gene. V was cut back by 0 bases and J by 5 bases, leaving a gap of 9 bases between them. Every participant had a single incident cervical HPV16 infection, and prevalent HPV16 infections were excluded. Cervical HPV DNA was detected by MY09/MY11 PCR and genotyped by dot-blot hybridization. Roughly 15 mL of heparinized blood were centrifuged, and the buffy coat was aliquoted, frozen at -30°C, then stored at -80°C. Genomic DNA was extracted from buffy coat specimens using QIAGEN kits. Comment on this clone: The antigen this receptor binds is unknown. The read ends 3 residues before the CDR3 terminus; that terminus is restored from the germline J gene.

The chain uses TRBV11-3 and TRBJ2-3, with TRBD2 tentatively as D gene (6 bases match). The source material was blood buffy coat. The source of this sequence is a woman aged 18-69 years with a cervical HPV16 infection that either progressed to CIN3+ or cleared (not recorded which). The CDR3 protein is CASSLEVGGDTQYF. The CDR3 bases that were read are TGTGCCAGCAGCTTAGAGGTGGGGGGAGATACG.